Given below is one T cell receptor beta chain in context. This entry is derived from a study of CD8+ T cells in alopecia areata. CDR1 and CDR2 (germline): SGDLS, YYNGEE. The length of the CDR3 is 12 residues. Trimming stripped 5 bases from V and 7 bases from J, with 12 bases between. Extracted RNA was reverse transcribed, and the resulting cDNA served as sequencing template. Libraries were prepared by immunoSEQ multiplex PCR; TCRdb keeps only in-frame clonotypes and omits some of them. Of about 190,000 clones listed, roughly 50% were seen once; the top ten hold approximately 12%. Treatment meaning: oral pan-JAK inhibitor, 5-10 mg twice daily. In alopecia areata patients, both lesional scalp punch biopsies and peripheral blood were collected.

This TCR was sampled from a human donor with alopecia areata. The sample here was CD8+ T cells sorted from blood, taken at week 24, from a patient treated with tofacitinib. V usage is TRBV9 and J usage is TRBJ1-2; D is unclear. DNA of the CDR3: TGTGCCAGCAGGGAGGGAGGAGGTGGCTACACCTTC. Residues: CASREGGGGYTF.